This TCR beta chain was sequenced in a study of blood T cell repertoires in COVID-19. Background on the study: The United States, Italy and Spain were the sources of the acute and convalescent COVID-19 samples. T cells, B-cell-depleted T cells, or PBMCs supplied cDNA or gDNA.

This clone showed up just a few times. In the source study's methods: Cell counts per sample came from amplifying reference gene primers. Here immunoSEQ multiplex PCR was the method, and the copy in TCRdb shows in-frame clones only, minus some. The V and J calls and clone size are taken from that table; D and trimming were inferred from the DNA. Among 99,000 or so clones listed, 85% to 90% were seen once. The receptor was derived from a woman in her sixties in a cohort sampled during active or convalescent COVID-19. The source material was peripheral blood.

Written as DNA, the CDR3 is TGTGCCAGTAGCAACACAGGGGGCAATTCACCCCTCCACTTT. Translated, it gives CASSNTGGNSPLHF. The V and J genes are TRBV19 and TRBJ1-6; 9 nucleotides line up with TRBD1. This CDR3 spans 14 amino acids. Trimming cost V 6 bases and J 7 bases; bases outside gene matches: 4. CDR1 and CDR2 (germline): LNHDA, SQIVND (reference sequence). Full variable domain (remainder filled in from reference TRBV19 and TRBJ1-6): DGGITQSPKYLFRKEGQNVTLSCEQNLNHDAMYWYRQDPGQGLRLIYYSQIVNDFQKGDIAEGYSVSREKKESFPLTVTSAQKNPTAFYLCASSNTGGNSPLHFGNGTRLTVT.